This T cell receptor beta chain came from a study of shared clonotypes between healthy human individuals (dated by TCRdb to 2020 to 2021). About the investigation overall: Two women and a few men aged 18 to 49 years were included in the cohort. Per donor, three plates each were used for CD4 naive and CD4 memory, two for CD8 naive, and one for CD8 memory. Different laboratories and diverse techniques were used to prepare libraries and sequence TCR repertoires, to increase sequencing depth and limit assay-specific biases. Leukapheresis yielded between about 0.94 and 8.9 billion PBMCs per donor. Blood TCR repertoires of roughly five healthy adults were deeply sequenced to estimate repertoire size and the extent of clonotype sharing between individuals.

Results the study describes overall, beyond this receptor: When several donors were compared, the shared fraction of clonotypes was around 5% for naive CD4, around 3.5% for naive CD8, 2% to 2.5% for memory CD4, and 0.35% to 0.4% for memory CD8. Only blood was sampled, and tissue TCR repertoires likely differ from those in blood. The genetic and exposure-history diversity represented was limited by the small number of donors. Naive subsets generally had larger estimated clonotype richness than memory subsets. Compared with non-shared clonotypes, clonotypes shared by all four sorted-subset donors had higher generation probabilities. Pairwise subsampling indicated that sequencing depth was expected to affect the degree of clonotype sharing among donors. Incomplete sequencing was indicated by rarefaction of sorted-subset datasets, despite the large sequencing depth.

The trim is 3 bases for V and 0 bases for J, with a gap of 10 bases between the germline ends. From the cysteine up to the phenylalanine, the CDR3 has a length of 15 residues. The sequence is cut down to CDR3 DNA, 45 bases in frame from base 1. Via the germline V gene, CDR1 is SNHLY and CDR2 FYNNEI. On this clone itself: This receptor's antigen is unknown. The record has no base qualities; no much larger clone is one base away. Other DNA sequences in the sample encode the same CDR3.

The donors were healthy, HIV-negative adults with no recently reported acute infections or vaccinations. Every donor was a Caucasian adult residing in Nashville, Tennessee, USA. CD4+ T cells were enriched by magnetic negative selection; naive cells were then positively selected on CD45RA, and the negative fraction formed the memory subset. Blood was collected by leukapheresis, and PBMCs were isolated by Ficoll-Histopaque density gradient centrifugation and then cryopreserved in liquid nitrogen vapor phase. Purity and quantity of every magnetically sorted T cell population were checked by analytical flow cytometry. Genomic DNA was isolated from each sorted fraction and quantified by UV absorbance on a Nanodrop 2000c. TCR CDR3 regions were amplified from genomic DNA by multiplex PCR using the deep immunoSEQ assay. Genomic DNA extracted from each cell subset was distributed evenly over all wells of several immunoSEQ 96-well plates, and each plate served as one replicate. For sorted subsets, about 220 ng of genomic DNA, equivalent to tens of thousands of T cell genomes, went into each replicate PCR. Purified libraries were quantified with a Qubit 3.0 fluorometer, sized on a Bioanalyzer 2100, and re-quantified with the KAPA Library Quantification kit. A separate single-read 150-cycle Illumina NextSeq 550 flow cell was used to sequence each immunoSEQ 96-well plate. Per the authors' processing: Because only junctional sequences without quality scores were contained in the immunoSEQ output, filtering matching that applied to full-length reads could not be performed. To assign V/J genes and CDR3, sequences were annotated using PyIR, a Python wrapper for IgBLAST v1.9, with IMGT germline references. Reads were removed for weak V/J assignments (E-value above 1e-6), missing CDR3, stop codons, out-of-frame junctions, or ambiguous translated residues. V3J clonotypes were defined as sequences sharing an identical inferred V gene, J gene, and CDR3 amino acid sequence. Percentage overlap between repertoires was calculated by dividing the number of shared unique clonotypes by the size of the smaller repertoire. RTK rarefaction, the Chao1 estimator, and Recon v2.1 estimates of unobserved clonotypes were used to assess repertoire richness. Generation probabilities were computed with OLGA for all TCRbeta clonotypes obtained by the gDNA method from several donors. In its TCRdb copy, this immuneACCESS table keeps in-frame sequences only and misses some clones. Where compared with another copy, unresolved V genes explain less than half of these, and the others have no known cause. Clonal size and the V and J genes are those of that table, whereas D and trimming came from the DNA. This sample comprises more than 2 million clones, over 85% of them detected only once. In total, the top ten clones hold 0.13% of the sample.

The V gene is TRBV2 and the J gene is TRBJ2-3, with the D gene call left open. This clonotype originated in a man aged 18 to 30 in good health. The sample taken for sequencing was naive CD4+ T cells sorted from blood. The cell subset or site tag for this specimen amounts to: CD45RA+ positively selected. This receptor carries the CDR3 CASSESRASTDTQYF. The DNA reads TGTGCCAGCAGTGAGTCCCGGGCTAGCACAGATACGCAGTATTTT.